This TCR beta chain was identified in a study of blood T cell repertoires in COVID-19. Assay used: immunoSEQ multiplex PCR; TCRdb lists only in-frame clones, some missing. In the table there are about 140,000 clones, roughly 84% of which are singletons. Trimming took off 6 bases at V and 3 bases at J, with 11 bases between the two ends. CDR3 size: 13 residues. From germline, CDR1 is MNHEY and CDR2 SVGAGI. Sequenced material: peripheral blood. The clonotype was recovered from a man in his 60s with active or convalescent COVID-19. The chain has TRBV6-5 and TRBJ1-2, with D possibly being TRBD1 (6 bases). CDR3 DNA sequence: TGTGCCAGCAGGAGGGACATCGACTATGGCTACACCTTC. Its protein is CASRRDIDYGYTF.